This T cell receptor (beta chain) was sequenced for a study of blood T cell repertoires in COVID-19. This clone was recorded only once. The study drew participants aged about 18 to 90 years from some 24 US areas. Cohort 3 donors were reported recovered after two negative PCRs, clearance, or symptom resolution. As processed by the authors: Researchers report that nucleated cell counts were estimated from reference gene primer amplification. The protocol was immunoSEQ multiplex PCR, while the TCRdb copy is restricted to in-frame clones and leaves out a portion. That table supplies the V and J calls and clone size; D and trimming were determined from the DNA. The table includes some 300,000 clones, around nine tenths detected once. Sample: PBMCs or T cells enriched from blood (not recorded which). This TCR was recovered from a woman aged 25 to 39 who had recovered from COVID-19.

The CDR3 here is CSAGKGETQYF. In DNA form, the CDR3 reads TGCAGTGCAGGGAAGGGGGAGACCCAGTACTTC. The V and J genes are TRBV20-1 and TRBJ2-5, with D possibly being TRBD1 (5 bases). The CDR3 is 11 amino acids. The V end was cut by 6 bases, the J end by 5 bases, with 10 bases between. The germline gives CDR1 DFQATT, CDR2 SNEGSKA (reference sequence).